This TCR beta chain is drawn from a study of T cells after somatic rescue of genetic block. Produced via immunoSEQ multiplex PCR; TCRdb's table is partial and in-frame only. The repertoire includes 10,000 to 15,000 clones, 60% to 75% of them detected once, and roughly a fifth sits in the top ten. The germline CDR1 and CDR2 sequences are MGHRA and YSYEKL. Trimming took 6 bases from V and 0 from J, leaving 9 bases between them. The CDR3 covers 14 residues. The sequenced material came from peripheral blood mononuclear cells (PBMCs). The V gene is TRBV4-1, the J gene TRBJ1-3; D is unresolved. This clonotype originated in a boy aged 5-17 years. CDR3 protein: CASSLGVSGNTIYF. CDR3 bases: TGCGCCAGCAGTCTTGGCGTCTCTGGAAACACCATATATTTT.